Detailed here is one TCR beta chain. The antigen remains undetermined. This entry belongs to a study of blood T cells in healthy people across ages. On the study more broadly: Roughly one uniquely barcoded beta molecule per two T cells was captured. Study-wide results and limits: Both higher diversity and more naive CD4+ cells marked long-lived donors when set against aged donors. The diversity estimates, figures obtained from one million T cells, were considered underestimates.

A second PCR of about 6 to 12 cycles used a sample-barcoded 5' primer and a J-beta primer mix. The template-switch adaptor was a 5' adaptor with 12 random nucleotides. It tagged each cDNA molecule. TCRdb re-called the 5' RACE reads through MiXCR, storing one row per CDR3 protein. Of over 600,000 distinct CDR3 sequences in the sample, 20% to 25% were seen once. The ends were cut back, 1 base at V and 0 bases at J, with 16 bases in the middle. This CDR3 contains 17 residues. Germline CDR1 and CDR2: MNHEY and SMNVEV (reference sequence). Sequencing was carried out using blood. The clonotype originates from a man aged 65 to 79 in good health. The chain links TRBV27 to TRBJ2-7; D not resolved. In DNA form, the CDR3 reads TGTGCCAGCAGTTTATGGTTGATGGCCCTACCCTCCTACGAGCAGTACTTC. It is translated as CASSLWLMALPSYEQYF.